The clone carrying this TCR beta chain was seen only once. What it binds is not known. The data stem from a study of blood T cells in healthy people across ages. General study points: Any changes in expanded clonotypes were possibly confounded, as donor CMV status remained unknown.

Germline V gene lookup returns CDR1 DFQATT and CDR2 SNEGSKA (reference sequence). This CDR3 has 13 residues. V lost 6 bases and J 5 bases, leaving 16 bases between the germline ends. Then a second PCR, running about 6 to 11 cycles, was carried out with a sample-barcoded 5' primer and a J-beta primer mix. TCRdb processed the 5' RACE reads anew with MiXCR; each CDR3 protein has one entry. The table lists 1.5 million or so distinct CDR3 sequences, around two fifths of them singletons. Specimen: blood. This sequence was found in a woman between 18 and 29 years old in good health. The chain has TRBV20-1 and TRBJ1-2, with D hard to call. The DNA for the CDR3 is TGCAGTGCCCGCGGGCAGGTTGGGTATGGCTACACCTTC. Protein: CSARGQVGYGYTF.